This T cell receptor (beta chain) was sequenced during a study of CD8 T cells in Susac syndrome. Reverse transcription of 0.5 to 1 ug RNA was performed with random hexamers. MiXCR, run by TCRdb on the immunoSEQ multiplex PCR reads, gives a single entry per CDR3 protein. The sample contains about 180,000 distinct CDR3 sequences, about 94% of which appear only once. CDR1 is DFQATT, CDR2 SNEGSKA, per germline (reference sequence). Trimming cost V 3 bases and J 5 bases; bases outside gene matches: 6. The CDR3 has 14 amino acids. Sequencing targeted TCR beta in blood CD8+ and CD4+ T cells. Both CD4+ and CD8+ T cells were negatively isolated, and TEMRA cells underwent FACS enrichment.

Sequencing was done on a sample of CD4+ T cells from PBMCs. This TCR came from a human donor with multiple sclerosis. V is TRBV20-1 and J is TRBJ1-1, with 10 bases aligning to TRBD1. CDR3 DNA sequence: TGCAGTGCTAGGGGGACAGGGGAAGGAACTGAAGCTTTCTTT. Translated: CSARGTGEGTEAFF.